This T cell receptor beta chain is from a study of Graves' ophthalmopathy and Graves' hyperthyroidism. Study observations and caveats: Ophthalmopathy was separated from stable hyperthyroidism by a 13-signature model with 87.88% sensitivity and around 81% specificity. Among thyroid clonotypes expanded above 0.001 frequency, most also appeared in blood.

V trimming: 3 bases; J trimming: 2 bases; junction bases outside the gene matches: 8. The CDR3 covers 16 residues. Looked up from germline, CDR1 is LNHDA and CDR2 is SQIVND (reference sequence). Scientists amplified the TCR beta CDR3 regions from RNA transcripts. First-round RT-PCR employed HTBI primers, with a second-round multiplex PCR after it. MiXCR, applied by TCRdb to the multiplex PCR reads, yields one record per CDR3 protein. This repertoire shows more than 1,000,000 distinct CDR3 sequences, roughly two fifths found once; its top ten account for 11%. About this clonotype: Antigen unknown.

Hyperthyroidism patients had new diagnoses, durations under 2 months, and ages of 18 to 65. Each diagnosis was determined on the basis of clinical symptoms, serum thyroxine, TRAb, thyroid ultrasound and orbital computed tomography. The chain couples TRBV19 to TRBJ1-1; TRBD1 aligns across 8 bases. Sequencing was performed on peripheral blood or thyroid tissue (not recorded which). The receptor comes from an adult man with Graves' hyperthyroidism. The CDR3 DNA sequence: TGTGCCAGTAGTATTCAGACAGGGGTCACAAACACTGAAGCTTTCTTT. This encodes CASSIQTGVTNTEAFF.